The rows below give T cell receptor beta chains drawn from one sample of a study of T cells in Graves' hyperthyroidism and ophthalmopathy. TCRdb reanalysed the multiplex PCR reads using MiXCR and keeps one entry per CDR3 protein. The sample contains roughly 510,000 distinct CDR3 sequences, 46% of which appear only once. Sequencing was carried out using peripheral blood or thyroid tissue (not recorded which). These receptor sequences come from an adult woman with Graves' disease, either hyperthyroidism or ophthalmopathy (not recorded which). CDR3s include the opening cysteine and the closing phenylalanine or tryptophan. The D gene is left open where the match is weak. For some rows the clone size is stated as once, few or many, or as a class when expanded; others skip it.

D gene	clone size	V gene	J gene	CDR3 protein	CDR3 DNA
.	many	TRBV5-8	TRBJ1-2	CASSTSGRNYGYTF	TGTGCCAGCAGCACCTCGGGACGGAACTATGGCTACACCTTC
TRBD1	.	TRBV7-9	TRBJ2-2	CASSHRDRGAGELFF	TGTGCCAGCAGCCACCGGGACAGGGGGGCCGGGGAGCTGTTTTTT
.	many	TRBV9	TRBJ2-7	CASSVSEGPSYEQYF	TGTGCCAGCAGCGTATCCGAGGGACCTTCCTACGAGCAGTACTTC
.	.	TRBV7-2	TRBJ1-1	CASTLEISARRAFF	TGTGCCAGCACCTTAGAGATATCGGCTCGGAGAGCTTTCTTT
TRBD2	.	TRBV7-3	TRBJ2-3	CASSPGLETDTQYF	TGTGCCAGCAGCCCGGGACTAGAGACAGATACGCAGTATTTT
.	.	TRBV7-3	TRBJ1-1	CASSWERAGNTEAFF	TGTGCCAGCAGCTGGGAGCGGGCCGGGAACACTGAAGCTTTCTTT
TRBD2	many	TRBV20-1	TRBJ2-7	CSAMTSGGYEQYF	TGCAGTGCTATGACTAGCGGGGGTTACGAGCAGTACTTC
.	many	TRBV20-1	TRBJ1-5	CSALILNQPQHF	TGCAGTGCCCTGATCCTCAATCAGCCCCAGCATTTT
.	.	TRBV7-9	TRBJ2-7	CASSSAVGEQYF	TGTGCCAGCAGCTCCGCCGTGGGGGAGCAGTACTTC
TRBD1	.	TRBV5-1	TRBJ1-1	CASSYRGQGTEAFF	TGCGCCAGCAGCTATAGGGGACAGGGGACTGAAGCTTTCTTT
.	few	TRBV19	TRBJ1-2	CASGRHSYGYTF	TGTGCCAGCGGCCGACACTCCTATGGCTACACCTTC
.	.	TRBV15	TRBJ2-7	CATSRERAGEQYF	TGTGCCACCAGCAGAGAAAGGGCGGGAGAGCAGTACTTC
TRBD1	.	TRBV7-9	TRBJ1-2	CASSSQGDYGYTF	TGTGCCAGCAGCTCCCAGGGGGACTATGGCTACACCTTC
TRBD2	.	TRBV3-1	TRBJ2-7	CASSQATSGFYEQYF	TGTGCCAGCAGCCAAGCTACTAGCGGGTTCTACGAGCAGTACTTC
TRBD1	few	TRBV5-5	TRBJ2-7	CASSLDTGQGYEQYF	TGTGCCAGCAGCTTGGATACGGGACAGGGGTACGAGCAGTACTTC
.	.	TRBV19	TRBJ1-1	CASAYGAAEAFF	TGTGCCAGTGCCTACGGGGCCGCTGAAGCTTTCTTT
.	once	TRBV11-1	TRBJ1-6	CASSFQTLGSSPLHF	TGTGCCAGCAGCTTCCAGACCCTGGGAAGTTCACCCCTCCACTTT
.	.	TRBV20-1	TRBJ1-2	CSARDMGAVYTF	TGCAGTGCTAGAGATATGGGTGCGGTCTACACCTTC
.	many	TRBV29-1	TRBJ2-7	CSVGHAYEQYF	TGCAGCGTTGGGCATGCCTACGAGCAGTACTTC
TRBD1	.	TRBV19	TRBJ1-1	CASSSDRGRNTEAFF	TGTGCCAGTAGTTCGGACAGGGGCAGGAACACTGAAGCTTTCTTT
TRBD1	many	TRBV2	TRBJ2-5	CASRRGLETQYF	TGTGCCAGCAGAAGGGGGCTAGAGACCCAGTACTTC
.	.	TRBV29-1	TRBJ1-2	CSVAADYGYTF	TGCAGCGTTGCCGCGGACTATGGCTACACCTTC
.	.	TRBV5-4	TRBJ1-2	CASSLLGLYGYTF	TGTGCCAGCAGCTTATTGGGCCTCTATGGCTACACCTTC
TRBD1	.	TRBV5-1	TRBJ2-5	CASSPGTGGAETQYF	TGCGCCAGCAGCCCCGGGACAGGGGGCGCGGAGACCCAGTACTTC
TRBD1	once	TRBV7-9	TRBJ2-1	CASSLGQGSSYNEQFF	TGTGCCAGCAGCTTAGGACAGGGGAGCTCCTACAATGAGCAGTTCTTC
.	many	TRBV20-1	TRBJ1-4	CSAREISGVQKLFF	TGCAGTGCTAGAGAAATTTCCGGGGTCCAAAAACTGTTTTTT
.	.	TRBV10-3	TRBJ1-5	CAISARGGADQPQHF	TGTGCCATCAGTGCTAGGGGAGGGGCGGATCAGCCCCAGCATTTT
.	many	TRBV29-1	TRBJ2-7	CSVAGVSTDEQYF	TGCAGCGTTGCCGGTGTATCGACCGACGAGCAGTACTTC
.	once	TRBV14	TRBJ1-2	CASSHLGVGYTF	TGTGCCAGCAGCCATCTGGGGGTTGGCTACACCTTC
.	.	TRBV19	TRBJ1-5	CSSSMEGVCNQPQHF	TGTTCCAGTAGTATGGAGGGGGTGTGCAATCAGCCCCAGCATTTT
.	many	TRBV7-8	TRBJ2-7	CASSLEGPYEQYF	TGCGCCAGCAGCTTGGAGGGCCCCTACGAGCAGTACTTC
.	.	TRBV6-1	TRBJ2-2	CASCMGERGTGELFF	TGTGCCAGCTGTATGGGGGAGAGGGGCACCGGGGAGCTGTTTTTT
TRBD2	many	TRBV20-1	TRBJ2-5	CSAKVGEGRETQYF	TGCAGTGCAAAAGTGGGGGAGGGGAGGGAGACCCAGTACTTC
.	many	TRBV3-1	TRBJ1-6	CASSILLSPLHF	TGTGCCAGCAGCATCCTCCTTTCACCCCTCCACTTT
TRBD1	.	TRBV9	TRBJ2-7	CASSAGDRTYEQYF	TGTGCCAGCAGCGCCGGGGACAGAACCTACGAGCAGTACTTC
TRBD1	.	TRBV10-3	TRBJ2-3	CAISGQGVTDTQYF	TGTGCCATCAGTGGTCAGGGGGTGACAGATACGCAGTATTTT
.	many	TRBV7-9	TRBJ2-2	CASTGGPVGELFF	TGTGCCAGCACCGGGGGGCCAGTCGGGGAGCTGTTTTTT
.	few	TRBV10-3	TRBJ2-2	CAGRILNTGELFF	TGTGCCGGACGGATTCTAAACACCGGGGAGCTGTTTTTT
.	many	TRBV18	TRBJ1-5	CASSSAQGQPQHF	TGTGCCAGCTCATCGGCACAGGGTCAGCCCCAGCATTTT
.	few	TRBV11-2	TRBJ1-1	CASSWQGRAFF	TGTGCCAGCAGCTGGCAGGGGCGCGCTTTCTTT
TRBD1	many	TRBV6-1	TRBJ2-7	CASKGQGAAYEQYF	TGTGCCAGCAAAGGACAGGGGGCAGCATACGAGCAGTACTTC
TRBD1	.	TRBV19	TRBJ1-5	CASSPGQVQPQHF	TGTGCCAGTAGCCCCGGACAGGTCCAGCCCCAGCATTTT
TRBD1	many	TRBV7-2	TRBJ1-1	CASSLQQGVTEAFF	TGTGCCAGCAGCTTACAACAGGGGGTTACTGAAGCTTTCTTT
.	many	TRBV9	TRBJ1-5	CASSAGDRNQPQHF	TGTGCCAGCAGCGCAGGGGATCGCAATCAGCCCCAGCATTTT
.	many	TRBV20-1	TRBJ1-2	CSATGGQWRGYTF	TGCAGTGCTACTGGGGGGCAGTGGCGTGGCTACACCTTC
TRBD1	many	TRBV20-1	TRBJ2-2	CSASKTGGLTGELFF	TGCAGTGCTTCTAAAACAGGGGGCCTCACCGGGGAGCTGTTTTTT
TRBD1	many	TRBV10-1	TRBJ1-1	CASSSTGANTEAFF	TGCGCCAGCAGTTCGACAGGGGCTAACACTGAAGCTTTCTTT
.	.	TRBV12-3/TRBV12-4	TRBJ2-7	CASRPGRRHLYEQYF	TGTGCCAGCAGGCCGGGGCGAAGACATTTGTACGAGCAGTACTTC
.	many	TRBV20-1	TRBJ1-5	CSALGDGTQPQHF	TGCAGTGCCCTGGGGGATGGAACTCAGCCCCAGCATTTT
TRBD2	once	TRBV2	TRBJ2-1	CASRERLAVSYNEQFF	TGTGCCAGCAGAGAGAGACTAGCGGTATCCTACAATGAGCAGTTCTTC
.	.	TRBV20-1	TRBJ1-6	CSEGGVRLNSPLHF	TGCAGTGAAGGGGGGGTCAGACTCAATTCACCCCTCCACTTT
.	few	TRBV13	TRBJ2-7	CASGKTVSYEQYF	TGTGCCAGCGGAAAGACAGTCTCCTACGAGCAGTACTTC
.	.	TRBV4-2	TRBJ2-5	CASSQGPGGQYF	TGTGCCAGCAGCCAGGGCCCCGGGGGCCAGTACTTC
TRBD2	many	TRBV20-1	TRBJ2-7	CSASQTSGYYEQYF	TGCAGTGCTAGTCAAACTAGCGGTTACTACGAGCAGTACTTC
.	many	TRBV2	TRBJ1-2	CASGVEGHYGYTF	TGTGCCAGCGGGGTGGAGGGACACTATGGCTACACCTTC
.	.	TRBV20-1	TRBJ1-4	CSARDGLKGKLFF	TGCAGTGCTAGAGATGGGCTCAAGGGCAAACTGTTTTTT
.	.	TRBV19	TRBJ1-2	CASSIRGENGYTF	TGTGCCAGTAGTATACGGGGGGAGAATGGCTACACCTTC
.	.	TRBV5-1	TRBJ1-1	CASSARGRTNTEAFF	TGCGCCAGCAGCGCCCGGGGGAGAACGAACACTGAAGCTTTCTTT
.	few	TRBV29-1	TRBJ2-6	CSVLNSGANVLTF	TGCAGCGTGCTAAACTCTGGGGCCAACGTCCTGACTTTC